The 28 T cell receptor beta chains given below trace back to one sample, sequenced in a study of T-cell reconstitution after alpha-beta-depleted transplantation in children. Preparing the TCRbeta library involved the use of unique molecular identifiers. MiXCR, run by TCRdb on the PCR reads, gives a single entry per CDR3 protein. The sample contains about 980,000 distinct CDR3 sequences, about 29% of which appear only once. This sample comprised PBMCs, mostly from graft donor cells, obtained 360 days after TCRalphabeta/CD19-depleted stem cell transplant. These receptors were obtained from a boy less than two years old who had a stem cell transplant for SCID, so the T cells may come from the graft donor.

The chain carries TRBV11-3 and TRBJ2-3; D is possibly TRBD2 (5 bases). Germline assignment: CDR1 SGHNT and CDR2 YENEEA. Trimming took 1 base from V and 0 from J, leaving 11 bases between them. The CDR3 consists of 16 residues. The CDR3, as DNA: TGTGCCAGCAGCTTAGGAGGCGGGCGAAGCACAGATACGCAGTATTTT. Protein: CASSLGGGRSTDTQYF.

CDR3 in amino acids: CASSHTGRGYNEQFF. CDR3 nucleotides: TGTGCCAGCAGTCATACAGGTAGGGGCTACAATGAGCAGTTCTTC. The rearrangement uses TRBV3-1 and TRBJ2-1; possible D gene TRBD1, 5 bases. Germline values: CDR1 LGHDT, CDR2 YNNKEL (reference sequence). V was shortened by 6 bases and J by 3 bases, with 15 bases between the two germline ends. CDR3 size: 15 residues.

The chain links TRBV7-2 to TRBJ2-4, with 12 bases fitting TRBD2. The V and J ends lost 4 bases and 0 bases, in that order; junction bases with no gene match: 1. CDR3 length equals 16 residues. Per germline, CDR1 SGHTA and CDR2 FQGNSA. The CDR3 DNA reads TGTGCCAGCAGCTCACTAGCGGGGGGAGCCAAAAACATTCAGTACTTC. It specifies CASSSLAGGAKNIQYF.

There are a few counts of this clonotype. CDR3 sequence reads: CASSDAGTGYTF. The CDR3 DNA sequence: TGTGCCAGCAGTGACGCAGGGACTGGCTACACCTTC. The chain couples TRBV2 to TRBJ1-2; D may be TRBD1 (5 bases). The ends were cut back, 3 bases at V and 7 bases at J, with 9 bases in the middle. The germline V gene has CDR1 SNHLY and CDR2 FYNNEI. The CDR3 consists of 12 residues.

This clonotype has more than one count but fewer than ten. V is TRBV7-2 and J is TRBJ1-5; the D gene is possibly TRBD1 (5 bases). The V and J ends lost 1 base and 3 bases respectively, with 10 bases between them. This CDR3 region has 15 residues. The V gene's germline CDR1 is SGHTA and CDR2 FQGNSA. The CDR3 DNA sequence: TGTGCCAGCAGCTTAGGGGGCAGTACCAATCAGCCCCAGCATTTT. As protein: CASSLGGSTNQPQHF.

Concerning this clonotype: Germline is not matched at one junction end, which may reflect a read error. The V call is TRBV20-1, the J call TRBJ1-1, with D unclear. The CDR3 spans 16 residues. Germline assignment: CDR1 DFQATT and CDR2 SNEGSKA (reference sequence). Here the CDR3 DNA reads TGCAGTGCCAGAGATCGGTCAAGATGGCTAAACACTGAAGCTTTCTTT. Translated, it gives CSARDRSRWLNTEAFF.

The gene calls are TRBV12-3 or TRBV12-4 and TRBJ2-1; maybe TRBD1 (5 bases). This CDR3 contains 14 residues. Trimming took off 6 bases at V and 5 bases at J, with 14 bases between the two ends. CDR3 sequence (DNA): TGTGCCAGCAGGCCGTATAGGGGTAACAATGAGCAGTTCTTC. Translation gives CASRPYRGNNEQFF.

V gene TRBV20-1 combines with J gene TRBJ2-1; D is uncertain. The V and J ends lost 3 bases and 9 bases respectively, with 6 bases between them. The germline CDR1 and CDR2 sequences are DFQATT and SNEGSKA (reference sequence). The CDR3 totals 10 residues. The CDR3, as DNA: TGCAGTGCTAGCGGTGTTGAGCAGTTCTTC. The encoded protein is CSASGVEQFF.

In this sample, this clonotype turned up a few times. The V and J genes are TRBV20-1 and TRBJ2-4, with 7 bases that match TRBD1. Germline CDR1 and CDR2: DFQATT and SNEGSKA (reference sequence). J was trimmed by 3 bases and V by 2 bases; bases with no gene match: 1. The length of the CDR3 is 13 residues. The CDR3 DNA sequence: TGCAGTGCTAGAAGACAGGGCAAAAACATTCAGTACTTC. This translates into CSARRQGKNIQYF.

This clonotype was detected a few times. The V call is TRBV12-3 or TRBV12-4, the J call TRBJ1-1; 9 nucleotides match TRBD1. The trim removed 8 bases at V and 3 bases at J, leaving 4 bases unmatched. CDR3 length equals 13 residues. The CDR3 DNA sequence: TGTGCCAGCGGCCGGGACAGGGACACTGAAGCTTTCTTT. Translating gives CASGRDRDTEAFF.

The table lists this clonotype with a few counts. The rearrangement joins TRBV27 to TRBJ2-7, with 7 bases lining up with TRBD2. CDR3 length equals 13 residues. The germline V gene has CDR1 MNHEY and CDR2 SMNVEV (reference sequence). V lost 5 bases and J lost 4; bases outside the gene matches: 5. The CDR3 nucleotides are TGTGCCAGCAGTCAAAACGGGAGGTACGAGCAGTACTTC. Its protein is CASSQNGRYEQYF.

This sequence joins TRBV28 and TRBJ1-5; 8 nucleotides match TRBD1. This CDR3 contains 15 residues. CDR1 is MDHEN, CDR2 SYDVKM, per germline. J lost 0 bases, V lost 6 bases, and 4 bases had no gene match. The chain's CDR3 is CASSDRGFSNQPQHF. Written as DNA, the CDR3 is TGTGCCAGCAGCGACAGGGGATTTAGCAATCAGCCCCAGCATTTT.

CDR3 bases: TGCAGCGCCCGATCCCCCGCAGGGGGTTTAGAAAACATTCAGTACTTC. This gives the protein CSARSPAGGLENIQYF. The chain carries TRBV29-1 and TRBJ2-4; 7 bases are a match to TRBD1. Germline loops: CDR1 SQVTM, CDR2 ANQGSEA. With 7 bases clipped from V and 5 bases from J, the junction kept 17 bases outside the gene matches. The CDR3 loop spans 16 amino acids.

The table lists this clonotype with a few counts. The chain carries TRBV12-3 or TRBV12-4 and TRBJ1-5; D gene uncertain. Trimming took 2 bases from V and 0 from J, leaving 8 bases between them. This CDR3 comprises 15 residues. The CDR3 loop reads CASSLSGYSNQPQHF. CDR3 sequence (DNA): TGTGCCAGCAGTTTATCCGGGTATAGCAATCAGCCCCAGCATTTT.

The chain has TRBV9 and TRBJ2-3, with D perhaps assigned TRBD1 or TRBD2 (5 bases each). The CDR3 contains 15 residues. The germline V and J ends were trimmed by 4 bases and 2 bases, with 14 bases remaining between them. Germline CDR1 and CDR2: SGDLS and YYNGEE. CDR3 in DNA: TGTGCCAGCAGCCCTACGAGGGGTTACACAGATACGCAGTATTTT. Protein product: CASSPTRGYTDTQYF.

DNA for the CDR3: TGCAGCGTGGGGTGGGAGACCCAGTACTTC. It translates to CSVGWETQYF. The rearrangement links TRBV29-1 to TRBJ2-5; D is unclear. The CDR3 length is 10 residues. Per the germline V gene, CDR1 is SQVTM and CDR2 is ANQGSEA. V was trimmed by 6 bases and J by 5 bases, leaving 7 bases between them.

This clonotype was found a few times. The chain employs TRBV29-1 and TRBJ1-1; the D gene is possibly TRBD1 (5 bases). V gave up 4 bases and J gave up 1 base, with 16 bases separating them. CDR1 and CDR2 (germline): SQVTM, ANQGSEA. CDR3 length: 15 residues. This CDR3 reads CSVARGRESNTEAFF. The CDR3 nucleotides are TGCAGCGTTGCTCGTGGCAGGGAGTCGAACACTGAAGCTTTCTTT.

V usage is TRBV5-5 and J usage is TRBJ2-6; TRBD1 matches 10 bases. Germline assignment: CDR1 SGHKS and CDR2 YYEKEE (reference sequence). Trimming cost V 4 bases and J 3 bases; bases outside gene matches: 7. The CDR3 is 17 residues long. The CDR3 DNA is TGTGCCAGCAGCGCAAGAGACAGGGGGCATGGGGCCAACGTCCTGACTTTC. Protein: CASSARDRGHGANVLTF.

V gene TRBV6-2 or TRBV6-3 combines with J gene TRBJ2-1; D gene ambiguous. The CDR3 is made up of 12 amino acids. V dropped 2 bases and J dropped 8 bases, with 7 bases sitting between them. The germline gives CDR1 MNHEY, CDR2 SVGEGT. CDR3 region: CASSYVKYEQFF. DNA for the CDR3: TGTGCCAGCAGTTACGTCAAGTATGAGCAGTTCTTC.

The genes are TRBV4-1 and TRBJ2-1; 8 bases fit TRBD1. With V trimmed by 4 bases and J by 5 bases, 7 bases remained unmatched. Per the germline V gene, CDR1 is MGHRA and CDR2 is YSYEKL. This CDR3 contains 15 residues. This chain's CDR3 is CASSLGQGGHNEQFF. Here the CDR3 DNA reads TGCGCCAGCAGCCTAGGACAGGGAGGACACAATGAGCAGTTCTTC.

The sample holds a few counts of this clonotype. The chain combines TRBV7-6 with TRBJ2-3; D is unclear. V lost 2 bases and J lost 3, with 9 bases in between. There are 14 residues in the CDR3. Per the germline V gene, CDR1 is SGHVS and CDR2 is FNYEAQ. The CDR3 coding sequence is TGTGCCAGCAGCTTACGGGCCCAGACAGATACGCAGTATTTT. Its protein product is CASSLRAQTDTQYF.

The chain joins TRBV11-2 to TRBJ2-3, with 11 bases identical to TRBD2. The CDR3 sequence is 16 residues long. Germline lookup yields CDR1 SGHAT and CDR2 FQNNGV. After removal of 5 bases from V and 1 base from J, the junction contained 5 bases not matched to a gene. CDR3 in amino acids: CASSISGGAGTDTQYF. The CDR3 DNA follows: TGTGCCAGCAGCATTAGCGGGGGGGCTGGCACAGATACGCAGTATTTT. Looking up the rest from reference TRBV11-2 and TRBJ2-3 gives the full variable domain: EAGVAQSPRYKIIEKRQSVAFWCNPISGHATLYWYQQILGQGPKLLIQFQNNGVVDDSQLPKDRFSAERLKGVDSTLKIQPAKLEDSAVYLCASSISGGAGTDTQYFGPGTRLTVL.

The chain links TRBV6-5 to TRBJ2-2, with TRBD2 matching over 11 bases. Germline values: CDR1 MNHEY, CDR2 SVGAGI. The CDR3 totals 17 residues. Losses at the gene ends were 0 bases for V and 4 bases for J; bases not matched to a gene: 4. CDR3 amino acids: CASSYSRLAGITGELFF. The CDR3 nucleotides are TGTGCCAGCAGTTACTCGAGACTAGCGGGGATCACCGGGGAGCTGTTTTTT.

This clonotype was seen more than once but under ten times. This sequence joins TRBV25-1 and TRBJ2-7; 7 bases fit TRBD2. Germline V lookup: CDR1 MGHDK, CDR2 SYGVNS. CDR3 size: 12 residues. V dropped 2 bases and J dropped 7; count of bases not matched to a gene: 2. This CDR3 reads CASSEGGEEQYF. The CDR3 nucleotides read TGTGCCAGCAGTGAAGGGGGGGAAGAGCAGTACTTC.

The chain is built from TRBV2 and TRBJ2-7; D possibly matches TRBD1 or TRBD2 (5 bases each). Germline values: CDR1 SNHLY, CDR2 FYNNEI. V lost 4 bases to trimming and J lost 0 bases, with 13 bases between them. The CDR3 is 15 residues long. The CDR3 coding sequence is TGTGCCAGCAGTGGGGACGGGAAAAGCTCCTACGAGCAGTACTTC. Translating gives CASSGDGKSSYEQYF.

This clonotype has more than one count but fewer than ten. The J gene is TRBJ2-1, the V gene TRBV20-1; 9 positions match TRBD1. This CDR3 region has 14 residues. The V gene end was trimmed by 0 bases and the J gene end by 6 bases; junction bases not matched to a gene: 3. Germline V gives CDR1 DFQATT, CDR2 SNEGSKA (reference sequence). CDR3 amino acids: CSARDRTGVNEQFF. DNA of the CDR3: TGCAGTGCTAGAGATCGGACAGGGGTCAATGAGCAGTTCTTC.

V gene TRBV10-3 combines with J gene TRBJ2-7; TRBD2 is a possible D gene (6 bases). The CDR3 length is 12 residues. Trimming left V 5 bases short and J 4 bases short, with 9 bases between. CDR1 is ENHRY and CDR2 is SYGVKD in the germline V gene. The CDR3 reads CAISPGLYEQYF. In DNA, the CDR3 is TGTGCCATCAGTCCCGGACTATACGAGCAGTACTTC.

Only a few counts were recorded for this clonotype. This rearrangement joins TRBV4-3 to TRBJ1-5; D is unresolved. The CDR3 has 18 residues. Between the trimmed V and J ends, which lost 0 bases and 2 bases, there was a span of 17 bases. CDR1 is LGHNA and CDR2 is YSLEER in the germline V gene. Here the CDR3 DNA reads TGCGCCAGCAGCCAAGAATGGGGTGGGTGGTGGGGCAATCAGCCCCAGCATTTT. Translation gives CASSQEWGGWWGNQPQHF.